The clone carrying this T cell receptor (beta chain) has a single count. Enrolled during active infection, Seattle patients were then followed longitudinally. This specimen belongs to a study of blood T cell repertoires in COVID-19. Whole-study context: The study drew acute and convalescent COVID-19 samples from the United States, Italy and Spain. T cells, B-cell-depleted T cells, or PBMCs supplied cDNA or gDNA.

Original handling: By means of reference gene primer amplification, nucleated cell counts were estimated. Profiling relied on immunoSEQ multiplex PCR, and the TCRdb table lists in-frame clones only, not all of them. The V and J calls and clone size come from that table; D and trimming were worked out from the DNA. The sample carries approximately 240,000 clones, 92% recorded once. Germline V gene lookup returns CDR1 SEHNR and CDR2 FQNEAQ (reference sequence). The CDR3 runs 15 residues. The V segment lost 3 bases and the J segment 10 bases; nucleotides outside the gene matches: 6. The sample consisted of peripheral blood. The chain couples TRBV7-9 to TRBJ2-1, with TRBD2 identical over 13 bases. The sequence was collected from a man between 25 and 39 years old with COVID-19, enrolled during active disease. CDR3 sequence reads: CASSFTSGGGTEQFF. The CDR3 DNA follows: TGTGCCAGCAGCTTCACTAGCGGGGGGGGTACGGAGCAGTTCTTC.